This T cell receptor beta chain derives from a study of cytomegalovirus exposure and HLA in healthy donors. Points from the study as a whole: Under in vitro conditions, a few CMV-associated chains were confirmed as specific for CMV antigens. Across donors, most TCRs were seen rarely, yet some public ones were widespread. Reports described diagnosis of cytomegalovirus status by the classifier as highly specific and sensitive.

A remark on this clone: Its antigen is not identified. The sample carries other DNA sequences with the same CDR3.

The V end was cut by 0 bases, the J end by 1 base, with 7 bases between. CDR1 is SGHVS and CDR2 is FNYEAQ in the germline V gene. This CDR3 contains 15 residues. The table came from immunoSEQ multiplex PCR; TCRdb's copy has only in-frame clones and leaves some out. The table lists about 120,000 clones, roughly 88% of them singletons. This rearrangement joins TRBV7-6 to TRBJ1-5; the D gene is possibly TRBD1 (5 bases). The sequenced material came from PBMCs. The TCR originated in a young man in good health and CMV-seronegative. The CDR3 region is CASSLAWGSNQPQHF. The CDR3 nucleotides are TGTGCCAGCAGCTTAGCGTGGGGCAGCAATCAGCCCCAGCATTTT. Variable domain in full (rest from reference TRBV7-6 and TRBJ1-5): GAGVSQSPRYKVTKRGQDVALRCDPISGHVSLYWYRQALGQGPEFLTYFNYEAQQDKSGLPNDRFSAERPEGSISTLTIQRTEQRDSAMYRCASSLAWGSNQPQHFGDGTRLSIL.